This T cell receptor beta chain was obtained from a study of T cell repertoires in cytomegalovirus infection. Study-wide background: It can be stated that public TCR beta signatures indicated CMV infection as well as a matching HLA type.

This clonotype was counted a few times. Its antigen is still unknown. Germline V CDR1 and CDR2: SGHVS, FNYEAQ. Trimming at V came to 4 bases and at J to 4 bases, leaving 4 bases not matched to a gene. The CDR3 length is 16 residues. Study-wide findings and caveats: Identification of carriers of CMV plus the relevant HLA was performed using cumulative public TCR beta family frequency.

MiXCR was run by TCRdb on the reads, yielding one entry per CDR3 protein. The sample shows around 490,000 distinct CDR3 sequences, 26% of them seen only once. The sequence came from a human donor in good health (CMV status not recorded). Some clones in this sample may be carry-over from other donors' samples. Sequenced: PBMCs. The rearrangement links TRBV7-6 to TRBJ2-5, with TRBD2 matching over 15 bases. DNA for the CDR3: TGTGCCAGCAGCTCGCGGACTAGCGGGAGGGGAGAGACCCAGTACTTC. Its protein is CASSSRTSGRGETQYF.